Reported below is one TCR beta chain. Its antigen is not identified. CDR3 length equals 13 residues. V was trimmed by 3 bases and J by 5 bases, leaving 10 bases between them. Germline values: CDR1 LGHNA, CDR2 YSLEER. The sample originates from a study of T cell clones after liver transplantation. Study conclusions and caveats: Post-transplant time points were not standardized, so conclusions are preliminary. Compared with third party-reactive sequences, donor-reactive ones declined more, independent of withdrawal success. In two subjects, few donor cells limited the measurable donor-reactive repertoire.

CD3+CD4+ and CD3+CD8+ cells were FACS-sorted from thawed unstimulated PBMCs. The data were produced by immunoSEQ multiplex PCR, yet TCRdb's version contains in-frame clones alone and is incomplete. Of roughly 55,000 clones listed, around 85% were seen once; the top ten hold over 6.5%. This TCR derives from a human donor who received a liver transplant. Sequencing was performed on CD4+ T cells from blood, taken before liver transplant. The genes are TRBV4-3 and TRBJ1-1; D uncertain. The CDR3: CASSQSTGTEAFF. CDR3 bases: TGCGCCAGCAGCCAGTCGACGGGGACTGAAGCTTTCTTT.